This T cell receptor (beta chain) was identified in a study of blood T cells in healthy people across ages. General study points: CMV infection status of these donors was not known.

A second 7 to 11 cycle PCR used barcoded and J-beta primers. Template switching added a 12-random-nucleotide identifier to every cDNA molecule. TCRdb re-analysed the 5' RACE reads in MiXCR, keeping a single row per CDR3 protein. Among hundreds of thousands of distinct CDR3 sequences listed, approximately 31% were seen once. Peripheral blood samples of around 11 milliliters were drawn from each donor. Researchers report isolating at least 7 million PBMCs per sample. Turning to this clonotype: The antigen is undetermined. A clone one base away is much larger, so this may be a read error.

The CDR3 has 16 amino acids. Germline V gene data show CDR1 as SEHNR and CDR2 as FQNEAQ (reference sequence). This clonotype was obtained from a woman of 80 years or more in good health. The sequenced sample consisted of blood. This chain joins TRBV7-9 and TRBJ1-1; D remains ambiguous. The CDR3 loop reads CTSSLESWSDGTEAFF. CDR3 nucleotide sequence: TGTACCAGCAGCTTAGAAAGCTGGTCCGACGGTACTGAAGCTTTCTTT.